Listed here are 2 T cell receptor beta chains from one sample, sequenced in a study of T cell responses to AZD1222 COVID-19 vaccine. The table came from immunoSEQ multiplex PCR; TCRdb's copy has only in-frame clones and leaves some out. Among 150,000 to 200,000 clones listed, 85% to 95% were seen once. Sequences were derived from peripheral blood, sampled on day 0 of AZD1222 vaccination. The receptors here all came from an adult in good health.

The genes are TRBV4-1 and TRBJ2-2; 12 positions agree with TRBD1. The CDR3 spans 18 residues. Trimming took 6 bases from V and 4 from J; bases not matched to a gene: 12. Germline CDR1 reads MGHRA; CDR2 reads YSYEKL. CDR3 loop: CASSFRDRGRGSTGELFF. The CDR3 bases are TGCGCCAGCAGTTTCCGGGACAGGGGGCGCGGATCCACCGGGGAGCTGTTTTTT.

This chain joins TRBV6-5 and TRBJ1-5, with D hard to call. V was cut by 0 bases and J by 1 base, with 1 base left in between. CDR1 and CDR2 from the germline V gene are MNHEY and SVGAGI. The CDR3 totals 13 residues. The CDR3 region has the DNA TGTGCCAGCAGTTACTCGAGCAATCAGCCCCAGCATTTT. This translates into CASSYSSNQPQHF.